This T cell receptor beta chain was captured in a study of regulatory T cells in long-lasting Graves disease. Study-level background: Antithyroid drug use was under 3 months in newly diagnosed Graves' patients. Study-wide findings and caveats: Clonotypes that were public and shared totalled around 2,700 in persistent patients versus about 1,000 in new patients.

Time point given: newly diagnosed GD, antithyroid drugs for less than 3 months. From RNA extracted from PBMCs, the TCR library was made. EDTA tubes received approximately 10 milliliters of drawn peripheral blood. CDR3 regions were amplified by Arm-PCR using iRepertoire HTBI primers to build TCR beta libraries. TCRdb re-called the multiplex PCR reads with MiXCR, one entry per CDR3 protein. The repertoire holds 200,000 to 250,000 distinct CDR3 sequences, with 15% to 20% as singletons. The germline V gene encodes CDR1 MNHNS and CDR2 SASEGT. The CDR3 is 14 amino acids. With 2 bases removed from V and 4 bases from J, the gap between germline ends came to 9 bases. This clonotype was counted a few times. Its specificity is unknown.

The source of this sequence is a female donor with Graves disease. This rearrangement joins TRBV6-1 to TRBJ1-3; D not resolved. Source: peripheral blood mononuclear cells (PBMCs), taken at new diagnosis, from a patient treated with antithyroid drugs. CDR3: CASSETGEGNTIYF. CDR3 DNA sequence: TGTGCCAGCAGTGAAACTGGGGAAGGAAACACCATATATTTT.